The 31 T cell receptor beta chains given below trace back to one sample, sequenced in a study of brain metastases from non-small cell lung cancer. The protocol was immunoSEQ multiplex PCR, while the TCRdb copy is restricted to in-frame clones and leaves out a portion. The sample records under 2,000 clones, just over 90% being singletons. Sequencing was carried out using tissue from a brain metastasis. All receptors derive from a donor aged 40 or over with non-small cell lung cancer.

Here the CDR3 reads CASSLLRTGGRQPQHF. CDR3 nucleotides: TGTGCCAGCAGTTTATTGCGGACAGGGGGCAGGCAGCCCCAGCATTTT. This rearrangement joins TRBV28 to TRBJ1-5; 11 nucleotides line up with TRBD1. V shed 1 base, J shed 7 bases, and the junction held 6 bases outside the gene matches. The CDR3 has 16 residues. Germline CDR1 is MDHEN and CDR2 is SYDVKM. The variable domain in full, with the rest retrieved from reference TRBV28 and TRBJ1-5, is DVKVTQSSRYLVKRTGEKVFLECVQDMDHENMFWYRQDPGLGLRLIYFSYDVKMKEKGDIPEGYSVSREKKERFSLILESASTNQTSMYLCASSLLRTGGRQPQHFGDGTRLSIL.

The rearrangement uses TRBV3-1 (or the pseudogene TRBV3-2) and TRBJ1-4, with D unresolved. Germline V lookup: CDR1 LGHDT, CDR2 YNNKEL (reference sequence). The CDR3 extends over 14 amino acids. V gave up 3 bases and J gave up 1 base, with 6 bases separating them. CDR3 coding DNA: TGTGCCAGCAGCCACAGAGGAACTAATGAAAAACTGTTTTTT. Its translation: CASSHRGTNEKLFF.

The V and J genes are TRBV18 and TRBJ1-2, with D unclear. Trimming pared 1 base from V and 12 bases from J, leaving 24 bases between. The germline gives CDR1 KGHSH, CDR2 LQKENI. The CDR3 covers 16 residues. The CDR3 DNA is TGTGCCAGCTCACCACGGATCCGGACCTCCATTATGGCTAACACCTTC. It yields the protein CASSPRIRTSIMANTF.

CDR3 loop: CSVDKGSNTEAFF. The DNA of the CDR3 is TGCAGCGTTGATAAGGGGTCGAACACTGAAGCTTTCTTT. This sequence joins TRBV29-1 and TRBJ1-1; maybe TRBD1 (5 bases). The CDR3 is 13 residues long. Germline V gene data show CDR1 as SQVTM and CDR2 as ANQGSEA. The V end lost 3 bases, the J end lost 1 base, and 9 bases lay between the germline ends.

The gene calls are TRBV6-5 and TRBJ1-3; no firm D call. V lost 8 bases, J lost 4 bases, and 6 bases lay in between. CDR3 length: 11 amino acids. The germline CDR1 and CDR2 sequences are MNHEY and SVGAGI. The CDR3 is CASLTGNTIYF. The DNA of the CDR3 is TGTGCCAGCCTTACAGGAAACACCATATATTTT.

This sequence joins TRBV30 and TRBJ2-2, with 9 bases that match TRBD1. Trimming at V came to 4 bases and at J to 4 bases, leaving 10 bases not matched to a gene. Germline V gene lookup returns CDR1 GTSNPN and CDR2 SVGIG (reference sequence). The CDR3 is 16 amino acids. The CDR3 spells CAWKRTGAMGTGELFF. The CDR3 DNA reads as TGTGCCTGGAAAAGGACAGGGGCCATGGGCACCGGGGAGCTGTTTTTT.

J is TRBJ1-2 and V is TRBV7-6; no reliable D call. The CDR3 has 18 residues. Trimming took 0 bases from V and 5 from J, leaving 22 bases between them. The germline gives CDR1 SGHVS, CDR2 FNYEAQ. This chain's CDR3 is CASSLASTSLSYGYGYTF. The DNA for the CDR3 is TGTGCCAGCAGCTTAGCCTCAACAAGTTTGTCCTATGGATATGGCTACACCTTC.

The CDR3 DNA is TGTGCCAGCAGTCCCCCATTCAGCGGGGTCACTGAAGCTTTCTTT. Its translation is CASSPPFSGVTEAFF. The chain couples TRBV27 to TRBJ1-1, with unresolved D. Germline values: CDR1 MNHEY, CDR2 SMNVEV (reference sequence). The V and J ends lost 5 bases and 4 bases respectively, with 17 bases between them. The CDR3 is made up of 15 amino acids.

The rearrangement uses TRBV30 and TRBJ2-3; possibly TRBD2 for D (5 bases). Germline values: CDR1 GTSNPN, CDR2 SVGIG (reference sequence). Trimming shortened V by 4 bases and J by 6 bases, and 17 bases separated the two germline ends. The CDR3 has 14 amino acids. As DNA, the CDR3 is TGTGCCTGGACCATGCCTTGGGAGAGGGATACGCAGTATTTT. Its protein product is CAWTMPWERDTQYF. Full variable domain (missing parts from reference TRBV30 and TRBJ2-3): SQTIHQWPATLVQPVGSPLSLECTVEGTSNPNLYWYRQAAGRGLQLLFYSVGIGQISSEVPQNLSASRPQDRQFILSSKKLLLSDSGFYLCAWTMPWERDTQYFGPGTRLTVL.

The chain has TRBV7-9 and TRBJ1-1; D not resolved. Looked up from germline, CDR1 is SEHNR and CDR2 is FQNEAQ (reference sequence). The V and J ends lost 5 bases and 0 bases respectively, with 13 bases between them. This CDR3 has 15 amino acids. DNA of the CDR3: TGTGCCAGCAGCACCGGGGTGCACCTGAACACTGAAGCTTTCTTT. Protein: CASSTGVHLNTEAFF.

This clone was counted once. The genes are TRBV4-3 and TRBJ1-6; D is unclear. Trimming shortened V by 0 bases and J by 6 bases, and 9 bases separated the two germline ends. The germline CDR1 and CDR2 sequences are LGHNA and YSLEER. This CDR3 contains 15 residues. CDR3 amino acids: CASSQDLTSNSPLHF. CDR3 DNA sequence: TGCGCCAGCAGCCAAGATTTAACAAGTAATTCACCCCTCCACTTT.

The chain recombines TRBV12-3 or TRBV12-4 with TRBJ1-3; possibly TRBD1 for D (5 bases). Trimming stripped 8 bases from V and 2 bases from J, with 10 bases between. The CDR3 is 13 amino acids. The CDR3: CASGVGPGNTIYF. CDR3 coding DNA: TGTGCCAGCGGCGTGGGGCCTGGAAACACCATATATTTT.

The chain combines TRBV3-1 (or the pseudogene TRBV3-2) with TRBJ2-3; 7 nucleotides agree with TRBD2. The CDR3 extends over 19 amino acids. Germline CDR1 is LGHDT and CDR2 is YNNKEL (reference sequence). V shed 3 bases and J 2 bases; nucleotides not matched to a gene: 17. CDR3 in amino acids: CASSHQKRREGLTTDTQYF. CDR3 nucleotide sequence: TGTGCCAGCAGCCACCAAAAGAGGAGGGAGGGGCTTACCACAGATACGCAGTATTTT.

The rearrangement links TRBV5-1 to TRBJ1-4; TRBD1 aligns across 8 bases. The CDR3 has 16 residues. The germline V gene has CDR1 SGHRS and CDR2 YFSETQ. V lost 0 bases to trimming and J lost 8 bases; unmatched junction nucleotides: 9. The CDR3 nucleotides are TGCGCCAGCAGCTTGGCCTGGACAGGGAGGATAGAAAAACTGTTTTTT. Protein sequence: CASSLAWTGRIEKLFF.

V gene TRBV5-6 combines with J gene TRBJ1-2, with TRBD1 matching 8 bases. Trimming at V came to 1 base and at J to 6 bases, leaving 17 bases not matched to a gene. Germline lookup yields CDR1 SGHDT and CDR2 YYEEEE. This CDR3 contains 18 residues. CDR3 residues: CASSLILDRASSDHGYTF. The CDR3 DNA sequence: TGTGCCAGCAGCTTGATCCTGGACAGGGCGAGTTCGGATCATGGCTACACCTTC.

The chain carries TRBV7-6 and TRBJ2-6; no clear D gene. The CDR3 has 15 amino acids. Germline CDR1 SGHVS, CDR2 FNYEAQ. V was shortened by 4 bases and J by 4 bases, with 11 bases between the two germline ends. The CDR3 spells CASSSHMAGANVLTF. The CDR3 region has the DNA TGTGCCAGCAGCTCTCACATGGCGGGGGCCAACGTCCTGACTTTC.

The genes are TRBV7-9 and TRBJ1-4; unclear D gene. CDR3 size: 14 residues. CDR1 SEHNR and CDR2 FQNEAQ come from the germline V gene (reference sequence). V dropped 6 bases and J dropped 3 bases, with 11 bases sitting between them. This CDR3 reads CASRTDGPNEKLFF. CDR3 bases: TGTGCCAGCAGGACGGACGGACCTAATGAAAAACTGTTTTTT.

The chain couples TRBV18 to TRBJ1-4; maybe TRBD1 (6 bases). Germline V CDR1 and CDR2: KGHSH, LQKENI. Between the trimmed V and J ends, which lost 2 bases and 8 bases, there was a span of 12 bases. This CDR3 has 14 amino acids. CDR3 sequence (DNA): TGTGCCAGCTCACCATCGGGAGGGGGAGAAAAACTGTTTTTT. Its translation is CASSPSGGGEKLFF.

This clone was picked up one time. CDR3 in DNA: TGTGCCTGGAGTGTTCAAGCTAACTATGGCTACACCTTC. The encoded protein is CAWSVQANYGYTF. The chain joins TRBV30 to TRBJ1-2; D ambiguous. This CDR3 has 13 residues. V was pared by 0 bases and J by 0 bases, with 5 bases between. From germline, CDR1 is GTSNPN and CDR2 SVGIG (reference sequence).

The V call is TRBV28, the J call TRBJ2-7, with 10 bases fitting TRBD1. Germline V gene data show CDR1 as MDHEN and CDR2 as SYDVKM. V was clipped by 1 base and J by 1 base; unmatched bases: 4. The CDR3 totals 16 residues. The chain's CDR3 is CASSLYGTGASYEQYF. The DNA for the CDR3 is TGTGCCAGCAGTTTATATGGGACAGGGGCTTCCTACGAGCAGTACTTC.

The chain joins TRBV4-1 to TRBJ2-7; 10 bases map to TRBD2. The CDR3 runs 16 residues. With V trimmed by 4 bases and J by 3 bases, 9 bases remained unmatched. Germline V gene data show CDR1 as MGHRA and CDR2 as YSYEKL. The CDR3 DNA is TGCGCCAGCAGCCTCGGACTAGCGGAAAATTACTACGAGCAGTACTTC. Encoded protein: CASSLGLAENYYEQYF.

This chain uses TRBV30 with TRBJ1-1, with 7 bases matching TRBD1. The length of the CDR3 is 16 residues. Looked up from germline, CDR1 is GTSNPN and CDR2 is SVGIG (reference sequence). The junction had 9 bases not matched to a gene; V was cut back by 1 base and J by 1 base. The CDR3 region has the DNA TGTGCCTGGAGTGGGGGGGAACAGGGGCAGAACACTGAAGCTTTCTTT. Translating gives CAWSGGEQGQNTEAFF.

CDR3 sequence (DNA): TGTGCCAGCAGCAGGGGGTGGACTGAAGCTTTCTTT. Translated: CASSRGWTEAFF. The chain links TRBV28 to TRBJ1-1, with 7 bases fitting TRBD1. The V gene's germline CDR1 is MDHEN and CDR2 SYDVKM. The CDR3 consists of 12 residues. The V and J ends lost 6 bases and 5 bases, in that order; junction bases with no gene match: 3.

This clone was picked up one time. This rearrangement joins TRBV7-2 to TRBJ2-2; 8 bases fit TRBD2. The CDR3 has 14 amino acids. Germline-derived CDR1 and CDR2 are SGHTA and FQGNSA. J gave up 6 bases and V 5 bases, and 5 bases lay outside the gene matches. The CDR3 spells CASSLGRDPGELFF. The CDR3 nucleotides read TGTGCCAGCAGCCTCGGGAGGGATCCCGGGGAGCTGTTTTTT. Full variable domain (rest looked up from reference TRBV7-2 and TRBJ2-2): GAGVSQSPSNKVTEKGKDVELRCDPISGHTALYWYRQSLGQGLEFLIYFQGNSAPDKSGLPSDRFSAERTGGSVSTLTIQRTQQEDSAVYLCASSLGRDPGELFFGEGSRLTVL.

The chain combines TRBV6-2 or TRBV6-3 with TRBJ2-1, with 10 bases lining up with TRBD2. The CDR3 consists of 18 residues. Germline assignment: CDR1 MNHEY and CDR2 SVGEGT. Trimming at V came to 5 bases and at J to 7 bases, leaving 17 bases not matched to a gene. This chain's CDR3 is CASSPLRGISGGNNEQFF. CDR3 in DNA: TGTGCCAGCAGTCCGCTCCGTGGGATTAGCGGGGGGAATAATGAGCAGTTCTTC.

This chain joins TRBV11-3 and TRBJ2-2; D possibly matches TRBD1 or TRBD2 (5 bases each). Germline values: CDR1 SGHNT, CDR2 YENEEA. V was clipped by 5 bases and J by 5 bases, with 9 bases between them. The CDR3 contains 13 residues. This chain's CDR3 is CASSRGDTGELFF. The CDR3, as DNA: TGTGCCAGCAGCAGAGGGGATACCGGGGAGCTGTTTTTT.

The rearrangement links TRBV19 to TRBJ1-4; D is unclear. The ends were cut back, 7 bases at V and 0 bases at J, with 12 bases in the middle. The length of the CDR3 is 15 residues. Germline V gene lookup returns CDR1 LNHDA and CDR2 SQIVND (reference sequence). This chain's CDR3 is CASIDGFATNEKLFF. The DNA of the CDR3 is TGTGCCAGTATTGACGGCTTCGCAACTAATGAAAAACTGTTTTTT.

The rearrangement links TRBV7-8 to TRBJ2-5; D may be TRBD1 (5 bases). The CDR3 covers 15 residues. V lost 1 base and J 3 bases, leaving 12 bases between the germline ends. Germline CDR1 SGHVS, CDR2 FQNEAQ. The CDR3 DNA is TGTGCCAGCAGCTTAGTGGGTTCCAGGGAAGAGACCCAGTACTTC. Translated, it gives CASSLVGSREETQYF.

J is TRBJ1-1 and V is TRBV4-2, with a tentative D call TRBD1 (5 bases). The germline V gene encodes CDR1 LGHNA and CDR2 YNFKEQ. The CDR3 has 17 amino acids. Trimming left V 0 bases short and J 4 bases short, with 18 bases between. CDR3: CASSQDEEGFKGTEAFF. Here the CDR3 DNA reads TGTGCCAGCAGCCAAGACGAGGAGGGGTTTAAGGGCACTGAAGCTTTCTTT.

V usage is TRBV29-1 and J usage is TRBJ1-1; TRBD1 matches at 7 bases. V lost 4 bases, J lost 5 bases, and 7 bases stayed unmatched. The CDR3 contains 13 residues. CDR1 and CDR2 from the germline V gene are SQVTM and ANQGSEA. CDR3 sequence reads: CSVAGQESTEAFF. The CDR3 DNA follows: TGCAGCGTTGCTGGACAGGAGAGTACTGAAGCTTTCTTT.

The chain's CDR3 is CASSQNRGVAFF. In nucleotides, the CDR3 is TGTGCCAGCAGCCAAAATCGGGGGGTAGCTTTCTTT. This chain links TRBV3-1 (or the pseudogene TRBV3-2) with TRBJ1-1; a possible D gene is TRBD1 (5 bases). CDR1 LGHDT and CDR2 YNNKEL come from the germline V gene (reference sequence). The germline V and J ends were trimmed by 2 bases and 10 bases, with 11 bases remaining between them. The CDR3 length is 12 residues.